The source of this TCR beta chain is a study of PD-1 blockade in classical Hodgkin lymphoma. The sample's time point: newly diagnosed, previously untreated cHL patient sample. Generated by immunoSEQ multiplex PCR, the TCRdb table keeps only in-frame clones and is missing some. The table includes 70,000 or so clones, 85% to 95% detected once. Losses at the gene ends were 4 bases for V and 0 bases for J; bases not matched to a gene: 7. There are 16 residues in the CDR3. Germline V gene sequence: CDR1 LNHNV, CDR2 YYDKDF (reference sequence). The rearrangement uses TRBV15 and TRBJ2-3; 7 bases map to TRBD2. Sequenced sample: peripheral blood mononuclear cells (PBMCs). The source of this sequence is a human donor with classical Hodgkin lymphoma. The CDR3, as DNA: TGTGCCACCAGCAAGGGACTACGTTCTAGCACAGATACGCAGTATTTT. It codes for CATSKGLRSSTDTQYF. The entire variable domain, with the rest obtained from reference TRBV15 and TRBJ2-3, is as follows: DAMVIQNPRYQVTQFGKPVTLSCSQTLNHNVMYWYQQKSSQAPKLLFHYYDKDFNNEADTPDNFQSRRPNTSFCFLDIRSPGLGDTAMYLCATSKGLRSSTDTQYFGPGTRLTVL.